A selection of T cell receptor beta chains follows, all from one sample in a study of T cell repertoires in cytomegalovirus infection. TCRdb itself ran the reads through MiXCR, one entry per CDR3 protein. The data hold 250,000 to 300,000 distinct CDR3 sequences, with around 8.7% observed a single time. The sequencing sample was made of PBMCs. Receptors originate from a human donor in good health (CMV status not recorded). Some clones in this sample may be carry-over from other donors' samples. Each CDR3 is given with its conserved first and last residue. Each record gives: D gene, V gene, J gene, clone size, CDR3 DNA, CDR3 protein. D genes are given only for firm matches. A clone size is listed for some rows: how often the clone was seen (once, few, many), or a class if it is expanded.

>TRBD2|TRBV6-2/TRBV6-3|TRBJ2-7|few
TGTGCCAGCAGTCACGGCCTTAGCGGGAGGAGTATTTACGAGCAGTACTTC
CASSHGLSGRSIYEQYF
>NA|TRBV7-3|TRBJ2-5|many
TGTGCCAGCAGCTTAAAAGGAGGCAGACAAGAGACCCAGTACTTC
CASSLKGGRQETQYF
>TRBD2|TRBV5-1|TRBJ2-3|NA
TGCGCCAGCCGAGTTGCACTAGCGGGAGTCACAGATACGCAGTATTTT
CASRVALAGVTDTQYF
>TRBD2|TRBV6-5|TRBJ2-3|NA
TGTGCCAGCAGTTACCGGGTCCCGGGACTAGCGGGATCCACAGATACGCAGTATTTT
CASSYRVPGLAGSTDTQYF
>NA|TRBV6-2/TRBV6-3|TRBJ2-7|many
TGTGCCAGCAGTCCACTGACTCCACCGGGCGAGCAGTACTTC
CASSPLTPPGEQYF
>TRBD2|TRBV11-2|TRBJ2-1|few
TGTGCCAGCAGCTTAGCCCCCCGGGGCGGGGGGGCCCTTGAGCAGTTCTTC
CASSLAPRGGGALEQFF
>TRBD1|TRBV29-1|TRBJ1-5|NA
TGCAGCGTGTTACCGGGACAGGGACAGCCCCAGCATTTT
CSVLPGQGQPQHF
>TRBD2|TRBV7-2|TRBJ2-5|many
TGTGCCAGCAGCCCGACGGGACTAGCGGACCAAGAGACCCAGTACTTC
CASSPTGLADQETQYF
>TRBD2|TRBV7-2|TRBJ2-5|many
TGTGCCAGCAGCCGACTAGCTCGAGAGACCCAGTACTTC
CASSRLARETQYF
>NA|TRBV12-3/TRBV12-4|TRBJ1-5|few
TGTGCCAGCAGTTTATCGGGCGGCGGGCAGCCCCAGCATTTT
CASSLSGGGQPQHF
>NA|TRBV7-2|TRBJ2-5|many
TGTGCCAGCAGCTTAGTAAGGGGTAGATATGAGACCCAGTACTTC
CASSLVRGRYETQYF
>NA|TRBV7-2|TRBJ1-1|many
TGTGCCAGCAGCTTAGAGGAGGAAGCTTTCTTT
CASSLEEEAFF
>TRBD1|TRBV7-2|TRBJ1-6|many
TGTGCCAGCAGCTCTCGACAGGGGTCCTATAATTCACCCCTCCACTTT
CASSSRQGSYNSPLHF
>NA|TRBV28|TRBJ2-2|many
TGTGCCAGCACCTGGGGGGCAAACACCGGGGAGCTGTTTTTT
CASTWGANTGELFF
>TRBD1|TRBV15|TRBJ2-7|many
TGTGCCACCAGCAGCCAGGGACAGGACTACGAGCAGTACTTC
CATSSQGQDYEQYF
>NA|TRBV9|TRBJ2-3|NA
TGTGCCAGCAGCGAGAGGGACGGAACACGCACAGATACGCAGTATTTT
CASSERDGTRTDTQYF
>TRBD2|TRBV7-2|TRBJ2-2|many
TGTGCCAGCAGCGAACTTCCTAGCGGGGGGAACACCGGGGAGCTGTTTTTT
CASSELPSGGNTGELFF
>NA|TRBV6-5|TRBJ1-3|many
TGTGCCAGCAGACGATCCCTAGGACTTGAGGGCACCATATATTTT
CASRRSLGLEGTIYF
>NA|TRBV7-2|TRBJ2-5|many
TGTGCCAGCAGCTTTGAGAGGGAGACCCAGTACTTC
CASSFERETQYF
>NA|TRBV20-1|TRBJ2-7|NA
TGCAGTGCTAGAGACAGGGTTTACGAGCAGTACTTC
CSARDRVYEQYF
>NA|TRBV7-8|TRBJ2-7|NA
TGTGCCAGCAGCTTCCCGGGACATAGCGGCGAGCAGTACTTC
CASSFPGHSGEQYF
>NA|TRBV19|TRBJ2-7|NA
TGTGCCAGTAGTATAGATGCAGGCTCCTACGAGCAGTACTTC
CASSIDAGSYEQYF
>TRBD1|TRBV7-2|TRBJ1-2|many
TGTGCCAGCAGCTTAGAGGGGGGGACAGGGTTTGGCTACACCTTC
CASSLEGGTGFGYTF
>NA|TRBV10-2|TRBJ2-4|few
TGCGCCAGCAGTTTATCAGGCCTAGCCAAAAACATTCAGTACTTC
CASSLSGLAKNIQYF
>NA|TRBV24-1|TRBJ2-3|many
TGTGCCACCAGTGGGACTGCCCTCGGCACAGATACGCAGTATTTT
CATSGTALGTDTQYF
>TRBD1|TRBV12-3/TRBV12-4|TRBJ1-5|many
TGTGCCAGCAGGGGGAGACAGGGGGGTCAGCCCCAGCATTTT
CASRGRQGGQPQHF
>TRBD1|TRBV28|TRBJ2-7|many
TGTGCCAGCAGTTCGACCCTAAGGACAGGATATGAGCAGTACTTC
CASSSTLRTGYEQYF
>NA|TRBV6-2/TRBV6-3|TRBJ2-1|NA
TGTGCCACCTACAGTATGAATGAGCAGTTCTTC
CATYSMNEQFF
>TRBD2|TRBV19|TRBJ2-3|few
TGTGCCAGTAAAACCGGGACTACTAGCACAGATACGCAGTATTTT
CASKTGTTSTDTQYF
>TRBD1|TRBV7-8|TRBJ1-5|many
TGTGCCAGCAGCTGGACAGGCTATGATCAGCCCCAGCATTTT
CASSWTGYDQPQHF
>TRBD2|TRBV12-3/TRBV12-4|TRBJ2-3|many
TGTGCCAGCAGTGCTAGCGGAATCCGACTACTATCCGATACGCAGTATTTT
CASSASGIRLLSDTQYF
>NA|TRBV11-2|TRBJ2-1|NA
TGTGCCAGCAGCACCGCAGATAATGAGCAGTTCTTC
CASSTADNEQFF
>TRBD1|TRBV11-2|TRBJ2-7|few
TGTGCCAGCAGCTTAGAAGCCGTGACAGGGTCCTCCTACGAGCAGTACTTC
CASSLEAVTGSSYEQYF
>NA|TRBV7-8|TRBJ2-3|many
TGTGCCAGCAGCTTAACCCCGGTCCCACGCCCGTCAGATACGCAGTATTTT
CASSLTPVPRPSDTQYF
>TRBD1|TRBV7-2|TRBJ2-7|many
TGTGCCAGCAGCTCCTCCGGGACAGAAACCTACGAGCAGTACTTC
CASSSSGTETYEQYF
>NA|TRBV6-6|TRBJ2-5|NA
TGTGCCGCAAAGTCGTATGAGACCCAGTACTTC
CAAKSYETQYF
>NA|TRBV20-1|TRBJ1-6|once
TGCAGTGCTAGAGATGGAGGGATCGGTAATTCACCCCTCCACTTT
CSARDGGIGNSPLHF
>TRBD2|TRBV20-1|TRBJ2-1|few
TGCAGTGCTATGGCTAGCGGGAGAGGGGGGGGCTCCTACAATGAGCAGTTCTTC
CSAMASGRGGGSYNEQFF
>NA|TRBV4-1|TRBJ1-2|few
TGCGCCAGCAGCTACGGAGTGGACTATGGCTACACCTTC
CASSYGVDYGYTF
>NA|TRBV7-2|TRBJ1-1|many
TGTGCCAGCAGCTTAATCTGGAGCGGCAGAGACACTGAAGCTTTCTTT
CASSLIWSGRDTEAFF
>TRBD2|TRBV20-1|TRBJ2-1|many
TGCAGTGCTAGAGAGTCTGGGGCGCGGGGGGGCCGGGGTGAGCAGTTCTTC
CSARESGARGGRGEQFF
>NA|TRBV7-9|TRBJ1-5|many
TGTGCCAGCAGTGCAGGGATCCTTAGCAATCAGCCCCAGCATTTT
CASSAGILSNQPQHF
>NA|TRBV12-3/TRBV12-4|TRBJ1-6|NA
TGTGCCAGCACCTTTGGCGAAGGGGCTAATTCACCCCTCCACTTT
CASTFGEGANSPLHF
>TRBD2|TRBV7-2|TRBJ2-5|many
TGTGCCAGCAGCTCCCGGACTAGCGGGGCTCAAGAGACCCAGTACTTC
CASSSRTSGAQETQYF
>NA|TRBV28|TRBJ1-3|many
TGTGCCAGCAGACCCATTCCGGGAGCCTCTGGAAACACCATATATTTT
CASRPIPGASGNTIYF
>NA|TRBV5-6|TRBJ1-4|many
TGTGCCAGCAGCTCTGACATGGAGGTTGAAAAACTGTTTTTT
CASSSDMEVEKLFF
>NA|TRBV7-2|TRBJ1-5|NA
TGTGCCAGCAGTGATCAGTTTAGCAATCAGCCCCAGCATTTT
CASSDQFSNQPQHF
>NA|TRBV7-9|TRBJ2-5|many
TGTGCCAGCAGCTTAAGAGGTCAGCAAGAGACCCAGTACTTC
CASSLRGQQETQYF
>NA|TRBV11-3|TRBJ2-2|many
TGTGCCAGCAGCTTACAGCAGGGTGGTACCGGGGAGCTGTTTTTT
CASSLQQGGTGELFF
>TRBD1|TRBV7-2|TRBJ1-5|many
TGTGCCAGCAGCTTAGTGGGACAGGGGGCCAGCAATCAGCCCCAGCATTTT
CASSLVGQGASNQPQHF
>NA|TRBV19|TRBJ2-1|NA
TGTGCCAGTAGTCCGCACTCACCTGCACCGTTCTTC
CASSPHSPAPFF
>NA|TRBV19|TRBJ2-3|NA
TGTGCCAGTAGTATTTTGTCATGGGGAGGTAGCACAGATACGCAGTATTTT
CASSILSWGGSTDTQYF
>NA|TRBV7-2|TRBJ1-3|many
TGTGCCAGCAGAGGGTCTGGAAACACCATATATTTT
CASRGSGNTIYF
>NA|TRBV15|TRBJ1-5|many
TGTGCCACCAGCAGAGATTCCGGGCCCACTAGCAATCAGCCCCAGCATTTT
CATSRDSGPTSNQPQHF
>NA|TRBV6-2/TRBV6-3|TRBJ2-1|many
TGTGCCAGCAGTACTTTTTCCTACAATGAGCAGTTCTTC
CASSTFSYNEQFF
>TRBD2|TRBV5-5|TRBJ2-3|few
TGTGCCAGCAGCCCCCCTTTGGGACTAAGCACAGATACGCAGTATTTT
CASSPPLGLSTDTQYF
>NA|TRBV7-2|TRBJ2-7|NA
NA
CASSWAQGAKYF